The present T cell receptor beta chain was sequenced within a study of Tregs in tolerant kidney transplant recipients. Here immunoSEQ multiplex PCR was the method, and the copy in TCRdb shows in-frame clones only, minus some. The repertoire holds tens of thousands of clones, with roughly 93% as singletons. Study-level results: Biological reproducibility was not directly addressed, but technical replication error appeared minimal. The small number of patients limits these findings pending further validation. In tolerant patients, donor-specific Tregs outgrew total Tregs, suggesting antigen-driven expansion.

The ends lost 2 bases at V and 3 bases at J; junction bases unmatched: 5. The CDR3 covers 15 residues. Per germline, CDR1 LGHNT and CDR2 FRNRAP. Recipients received nonmyeloablative bone marrow transplants from related graft donors, with transient mixed chimerism. Unstimulated regulatory T cells (CD4+CD25+CD127-), CD4+CD25- non-regulatory cells, CD4 and CD8 cells were FACS-sorted from thawed PBMCs. Details on this clone: Its cognate antigen is unknown.

The TCR sequence derives from a human patient who received a combined kidney and bone marrow transplant. Some T cells may originate from the graft donor. The gene calls are TRBV12-5 and TRBJ1-1; 8 nucleotides line up with TRBD1. Sequenced material: CD4+ T cells from blood (PBMCs), taken 12 months after the transplant. The CDR3 DNA reads TGTGCTAGTGGTTTGACCCACAGGGGGGACACTGAAGCTTTCTTT. The encoded protein is CASGLTHRGDTEAFF.